Below are 16 T cell receptor beta chains sequenced from a single sample in a study of T cells in Graves' hyperthyroidism and ophthalmopathy. The source material, RNA transcripts, was used to amplify TCR beta CDR3 regions. TCR CDR3 underwent first-round RT-PCR with the HTBI primer set. TCRdb re-derived calls from the multiplex PCR reads in MiXCR, one entry per CDR3 protein. The sample includes over 300,000 distinct CDR3 sequences, roughly 13% of them seen just once. Source material: blood. Receptors originate from a woman in her sixties with Graves' hyperthyroidism.

This chain joins TRBV4-2 and TRBJ2-7, with 7 nucleotides matching TRBD2. Germline values: CDR1 LGHNA, CDR2 YNFKEQ. Trimming cost V 4 bases and J 6 bases; bases outside gene matches: 6. The CDR3 is 13 residues long. Written as DNA, the CDR3 is TGTGCCAGCAGCCCTCATCGCGGGGGCGAGCAGTACTTC. Translation gives CASSPHRGGEQYF.

This clonotype came up a few times. The gene calls are TRBV11-3 and TRBJ2-2; the D gene is possibly TRBD1 (6 bases). This CDR3 has 15 amino acids. The germline V gene has CDR1 SGHNT and CDR2 YENEEA. Trimming cost V 5 bases and J 4 bases, with 14 bases left between them. CDR3 nucleotide sequence: TGTGCCAGCAGCGGAACCACAGGGAGCACCGGGGAGCTGTTTTTT. Its translation is CASSGTTGSTGELFF.

This chain connects TRBV19 to TRBJ1-5, with TRBD1 as a possible D gene (5 bases). Germline CDR1 and CDR2: LNHDA and SQIVND (reference sequence). CDR3 size: 13 residues. V was clipped by 6 bases and J by 8 bases, with 14 bases between them. The CDR3 DNA is TGTGCCAGTAGAACAGGTTTCAACGAGCCCCAGCATTTT. It encodes CASRTGFNEPQHF.

This clonotype has ten or more counts. The V gene is TRBV2, the J gene TRBJ1-4, with a possible D match to TRBD1 (6 bases). The CDR3 is 16 amino acids. Trimming took 7 bases from V and 1 from J, leaving 16 bases between them. In germline, CDR1 is SNHLY, CDR2 FYNNEI. CDR3 sequence (DNA): TGTGCCAGCAACATCGACAGGAGAGGAACTAATGAAAAACTGTTTTTT. This gives the protein CASNIDRRGTNEKLFF.

The sample holds many counts of this clonotype. V and J are TRBV19 and TRBJ1-1; possible D gene TRBD1, 6 bases. V lost 3 bases to trimming and J lost 9 bases, with 26 bases between them. This CDR3 is 17 amino acids long. Germline V gene lookup returns CDR1 LNHDA and CDR2 SQIVND (reference sequence). This chain's CDR3 is CASSMGGSGGGADQAFF. CDR3 nucleotides: TGTGCCAGTAGTATGGGGGGTTCGGGGGGGGGCGCGGATCAAGCTTTCTTT.

V and J are TRBV10-1 and TRBJ2-1; the D gene is possibly TRBD1 (5 bases). CDR1 is WNHNN, CDR2 SYGVQD, per germline (reference sequence). The CDR3 runs to 16 residues. V lost 3 bases to trimming and J lost 5 bases, with 17 bases between them. This CDR3 reads CASSDSGASYDNEQFF. For the CDR3, the DNA is TGCGCCAGCAGTGATAGTGGGGCCTCCTACGACAATGAGCAGTTCTTC.

The chain links TRBV10-3 to TRBJ1-1; D is undetermined. The CDR3 spans 12 residues. Trimming shortened V by 11 bases and J by 6 bases, and 16 bases separated the two germline ends. Per the germline V gene, CDR1 is ENHRY and CDR2 is SYGVKD. CDR3 coding DNA: TGTGCCTCAAGGGAGGGCGGCGCTGAAGCTTTCTTT. Amino acid sequence: CASREGGAEAFF.

This clonotype was counted many times. The chain carries TRBV28 and TRBJ2-5; D unresolved. This CDR3 is 15 amino acids long. Germline loops: CDR1 MDHEN, CDR2 SYDVKM. V dropped 3 bases and J dropped 1 base, with 12 bases sitting between them. The CDR3 here is CASSFSWQIQETQYF. The CDR3 coding sequence is TGTGCCAGCAGTTTCTCGTGGCAGATCCAAGAGACCCAGTACTTC.

Many counts were recorded for this clonotype. CDR3 nucleotide sequence: TGCAGTGCTAGATCGAAAACTTCCCAGGGGACAGATACGCAGTATTTT. This gives the protein CSARSKTSQGTDTQYF. The V and J genes are TRBV20-1 and TRBJ2-3, with a tentative D call TRBD1 (6 bases). V was trimmed by 2 bases and J by 3 bases, leaving 18 bases between them. The germline V gene has CDR1 DFQATT and CDR2 SNEGSKA (reference sequence). This CDR3 is built from 16 residues.

The chain is built from TRBV5-1 and TRBJ2-1, with D perhaps TRBD2 (6 bases). V was shortened by 4 bases and J by 7 bases, with 15 bases between the two germline ends. The length of the CDR3 is 14 residues. CDR1 is SGHRS and CDR2 is YFSETQ in the germline V gene. CDR3 sequence reads: CASSPGTDLNEQFF. Written as DNA, the CDR3 is TGCGCCAGCAGCCCAGGGACTGACCTGAATGAGCAGTTCTTC.

This clonotype was counted at least ten times. The chain has TRBV7-9 and TRBJ2-1, with D perhaps TRBD2 (6 bases). This CDR3 spans 16 amino acids. Trimming left V 5 bases short and J 4 bases short, with 18 bases between. Germline CDR1 is SEHNR and CDR2 is FQNEAQ (reference sequence). The chain's CDR3 is CASSNPYRDSYNEQFF. The CDR3 DNA reads as TGTGCCAGCAGCAACCCCTACCGGGACTCTTACAATGAGCAGTTCTTC.

This clonotype was counted ten times or more. The chain uses TRBV28 and TRBJ1-2, with D unresolved. The CDR3 has 13 amino acids. The germline V and J ends were trimmed by 6 bases and 4 bases, with 12 bases remaining between them. Germline V lookup: CDR1 MDHEN, CDR2 SYDVKM. CDR3 bases: TGTGCCAGCAGACCGGACGGGTCCTATGGCTACACCTTC. This sequence encodes CASRPDGSYGYTF.

This clonotype was recorded at least ten times. CDR3 DNA sequence: TGTGCCAGCAGCTTAGGGGTAATACAGGGGGCTAGCAATCAGCCCCAGCATTTT. Translating gives CASSLGVIQGASNQPQHF. This chain joins TRBV7-2 and TRBJ1-5; 9 bases fit TRBD1. V shed 1 base, J shed 0 bases, and the junction held 7 bases outside the gene matches. CDR3 length: 18 amino acids. Germline loops: CDR1 SGHTA, CDR2 FQGNSA.

Many counts were recorded for this clonotype. V usage is TRBV6-1 and J usage is TRBJ2-1; either TRBD1 or TRBD2 may supply D (7 bases each). The germline gives CDR1 MNHNS, CDR2 SASEGT. V dropped 5 bases and J dropped 5 bases, with 16 bases sitting between them. The CDR3 runs to 15 residues. The CDR3 DNA sequence: TGTGCCAGCAGTTATGGGGGAGGGACAGACAATGAGCAGTTCTTC. This gives the protein CASSYGGGTDNEQFF.

This clonotype was observed at least ten times. This chain connects TRBV30 to TRBJ1-2; D is possibly TRBD1 (6 bases). Germline loops: CDR1 GTSNPN, CDR2 SVGIG (reference sequence). V lost 8 bases and J lost 14, with 24 bases in between. The CDR3 has 12 residues. The CDR3 loop is CASSEGGGEWTF. CDR3 coding DNA: TGTGCCAGTTCGGAGGGGGGGGGAGAGTGGACCTTC.

The chain joins TRBV9 to TRBJ2-3; 8 positions agree with TRBD2. From germline, CDR1 is SGDLS and CDR2 YYNGEE. The CDR3 length is 19 residues. Trimming removed 4 bases from V and 2 bases from J; junction bases left unmatched: 18. The CDR3 loop reads CASSSGGGGRSAHTDTQYF. In DNA, the CDR3 is TGTGCCAGCAGCTCCGGGGGGGGCGGGAGGTCCGCACACACAGATACGCAGTATTTT.